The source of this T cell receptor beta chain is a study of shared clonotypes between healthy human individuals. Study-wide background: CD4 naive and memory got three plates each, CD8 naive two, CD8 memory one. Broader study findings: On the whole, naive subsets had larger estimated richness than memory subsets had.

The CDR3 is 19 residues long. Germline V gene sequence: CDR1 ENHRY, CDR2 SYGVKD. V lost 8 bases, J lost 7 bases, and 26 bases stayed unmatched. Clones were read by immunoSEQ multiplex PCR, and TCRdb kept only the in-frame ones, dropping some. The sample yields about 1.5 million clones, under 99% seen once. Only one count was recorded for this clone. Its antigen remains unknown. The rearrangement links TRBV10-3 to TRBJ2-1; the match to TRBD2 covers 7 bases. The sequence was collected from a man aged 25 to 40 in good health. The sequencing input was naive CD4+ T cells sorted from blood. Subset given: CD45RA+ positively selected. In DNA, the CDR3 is TGTGCCATCGTCCTTCCCGACAGAGGGCCCCGGGGGGTTTGGAATGAGCAGTTCTTC. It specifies CAIVLPDRGPRGVWNEQFF.